This TCR beta chain was sequenced in a study of shared clonotypes between healthy human individuals. Across the study: For every donor, three CD4 naive, three CD4 memory, two CD8 naive and one CD8 memory plates were used.

With V trimmed by 1 base and J by 2 bases, 7 bases remained unmatched. The CDR3 length is 17 residues. Germline-derived CDR1 and CDR2 are SGDLS and YYNGEE. TCRdb keeps only in-frame clones here, not all; method: immunoSEQ multiplex PCR. The repertoire holds millions of clones, more than 85% seen once, with under 2% in the top ten. Naive CD8 cells lacked CD45RO, underwent positive selection for CCR7 and left out terminally differentiated effector memory CD45RA+ cells. Sequenced sample: naive CD8+ T cells from PBMCs. The V and J genes are TRBV9 and TRBJ2-1; 9 nucleotides line up with TRBD2. The sequence was collected from a man aged 18 to 30 in good health. Some clones in this sample may be carry-over from other donors' samples. CDR3 amino acids: CASSVLGTSWTYNEQFF. CDR3 bases: TGTGCCAGCAGCGTATTAGGGACTAGCTGGACCTACAATGAGCAGTTCTTC.